One sample yielded the 9 T cell receptor beta chains listed below, sequenced in a study of blood T cell repertoires in COVID-19. The table came from immunoSEQ multiplex PCR; TCRdb's copy has only in-frame clones and leaves some out. The table has roughly 220,000 clones, approximately 90% seen once. The source material was PBMCs or T cells enriched from blood (not recorded which). All receptors come from a woman aged 35 to 49 with acute COVID-19.

The chain couples TRBV18 to TRBJ1-1; 7 bases map to TRBD1. CDR1 is KGHSH, CDR2 LQKENI, per germline. The CDR3 is 18 amino acids. The V and J ends lost 3 bases and 1 base, in that order; junction bases with no gene match: 14. This chain's CDR3 is CASSPPPGQWLTNTEAFF. As DNA, the CDR3 is TGTGCCAGCTCACCCCCCCCGGGACAGTGGTTGACGAACACTGAAGCTTTCTTT.

The chain combines TRBV7-8 with TRBJ1-5, with TRBD1 matching 12 bases. This CDR3 region has 16 residues. Germline V CDR1 and CDR2: SGHVS, FQNEAQ. Germline trimming cut 5 bases from V and 7 bases from J; bases unmatched to any gene: 9. CDR3 nucleotides: TGTGCCAGCAGCCCCGCCCGGGACAGGGGGCTGCAGCCCCAGCATTTT. It codes for CASSPARDRGLQPQHF.

The chain has TRBV6-6 and TRBJ2-1, with 9 bases lining up with TRBD1. Germline V gene data show CDR1 as MNHNY and CDR2 as SVGAGI (reference sequence). This CDR3 is built from 16 residues. The trim removed 5 bases at V and 6 bases at J, leaving 11 bases unmatched. CDR3 in DNA: TGTGCCAGCAGTCGCTACTCGGGGACAGGGAGCAATGAGCAGTTCTTC. Residues: CASSRYSGTGSNEQFF.

V gene TRBV3-1 (or the pseudogene TRBV3-2) combines with J gene TRBJ2-1; TRBD1 aligns across 10 bases. The germline V gene has CDR1 LGHDT and CDR2 YNNKEL (reference sequence). The CDR3 spans 16 residues. The junction had 9 bases not matched to a gene; V was cut back by 3 bases and J by 7 bases. Here the CDR3 DNA reads TGTGCCAGCAGCCAGGGTCCGGGACAGGGGCCTAATGAGCAGTTCTTC. Its protein product is CASSQGPGQGPNEQFF.

The CDR3 region has the DNA TGTGCCAGCAGCTCGGGGGGACAAAGAAATCAGCCCCAGCATTTT. Its translation: CASSSGGQRNQPQHF. The V and J genes are TRBV7-9 and TRBJ1-5, with D tentatively TRBD1 (6 bases). The germline V gene encodes CDR1 SEHNR and CDR2 FQNEAQ (reference sequence). CDR3 length: 15 residues. V shed 4 bases and J shed 4 bases, with 14 bases lying between them.

The chain is built from TRBV3-1 (or the pseudogene TRBV3-2) and TRBJ1-4; D might be TRBD1 (5 bases). The germline CDR1 and CDR2 sequences are LGHDT and YNNKEL (reference sequence). This CDR3 is built from 15 residues. The ends were cut back, 3 bases at V and 0 bases at J, with 8 bases in the middle. DNA for the CDR3: TGTGCCAGCAGCCAGGGACTCGCAACTAATGAAAAACTGTTTTTT. Translating it yields CASSQGLATNEKLFF.

The chain employs TRBV15 and TRBJ2-7; 7 bases align to TRBD1. Per the germline V gene, CDR1 is LNHNV and CDR2 is YYDKDF (reference sequence). The CDR3 has 17 amino acids. The V and J ends lost 3 bases and 1 base, in that order; junction bases with no gene match: 12. The CDR3 here is CATSRVELGQNSYEQYF. CDR3 in DNA: TGTGCCACCAGCAGGGTCGAGTTGGGACAGAATTCCTACGAGCAGTACTTC.

The genes are TRBV19 and TRBJ1-1, with 11 bases matching TRBD1. The CDR3 runs to 15 residues. Germline CDR1 reads LNHDA; CDR2 reads SQIVND (reference sequence). With 7 bases clipped from V and 5 bases from J, the junction kept 9 bases outside the gene matches. The CDR3 coding sequence is TGTGCCAGTAAGGTCGACGGACAGGGGGCGACTGAAGCTTTCTTT. Its translation: CASKVDGQGATEAFF.

The V gene is TRBV28, the J gene TRBJ1-4; 10 bases map to TRBD1. Losses at the gene ends were 6 bases for V and 1 base for J; bases not matched to a gene: 11. The CDR3 length is 18 residues. CDR1 and CDR2 from the germline V gene are MDHEN and SYDVKM. CDR3 nucleotide sequence: TGTGCCAGCAGCCGGCGCGGGGACAGGGGCGAAACTAATGAAAAACTGTTTTTT. Its protein is CASSRRGDRGETNEKLFF.